The rows below give T cell receptor beta chains drawn from one sample of a study of OX40 agonist ivuxolimab in advanced cancers. Profiled with immunoSEQ multiplex PCR; TCRdb holds only in-frame clones, not every one. Among about 62,000 clones listed, 70% to 90% were seen once. This specimen was CD4+ or CD8+ T cells sorted from blood, taken in a trial of the OX40 agonist ivuxolimab. All receptors derive from an adult with an advanced solid tumor such as melanoma, head and neck, liver or kidney cancer. The CDR3 runs from the conserved cysteine through the conserved F or W. A D gene is named only where the DNA matches it firmly. Part of the rows lack a size; the others show once, few, many or a class for expanded clones.

j_call | v_call | d_call | clone_size | cdr3_nt | cdr3_aa
TRBJ2-5 | TRBV7-2 | - | - | TGTGCCAGCAGCTTAGCGGGCGGGATTGAGACCCAGTACTTC | CASSLAGGIETQYF
TRBJ2-3 | TRBV4-1 | TRBD2 | - | TGCGCCAGCAGCCAAAGCGGGAGGGCCCCGGATACGCAGTATTTT | CASSQSGRAPDTQYF
TRBJ1-1 | TRBV7-9 | - | - | TGTGCCAGCACCCAACTAGGGGGGAGGAACACTGAAGCTTTCTTT | CASTQLGGRNTEAFF
TRBJ1-1 | TRBV15 | TRBD1 | - | TGTGCCACCAGCAGAGGGCAACAGGGGCGGGGGGCTGAAGCTTTCTTT | CATSRGQQGRGAEAFF
TRBJ1-6 | TRBV7-9 | - | - | TGTGCCAGCAGCTTAGGACAAGATAATTCACCCCTCCACTTT | CASSLGQDNSPLHF
TRBJ1-3 | TRBV5-4 | - | - | TGTGCCAGCAGCTTGAACTCTGGAAACACCATATATTTT | CASSLNSGNTIYF
TRBJ2-5 | TRBV11-3 | - | - | TGTGCCAGCAGCCAAATCCGTGACCAAGAGACCCAGTACTTC | CASSQIRDQETQYF
TRBJ1-2 | TRBV7-3 | TRBD1 | - | TGTGCCAGCAGCCCCGGGACAGGCTATGGCTACACCTTC | CASSPGTGYGYTF
TRBJ1-5 | TRBV19 | - | - | TGTGCCAGTAGTACCCGGACGGGGAATCAGCCCCAGCATTTT | CASSTRTGNQPQHF
TRBJ1-1 | TRBV7-2 | - | - | TGTGCCAGTGGGCGGACGATGAACACTGAAGCTTTCTTT | CASGRTMNTEAFF
TRBJ1-1 | TRBV7-9 | - | - | TGTGCCAGCAGCTCCATAGACTCCCGCGAAGCTTTCTTT | CASSSIDSREAFF
TRBJ2-1 | TRBV5-1 | TRBD2 | - | TGCGCCAGCAAACGGGGGGAACCTTCGGACAATGAGCAGTTCTTC | CASKRGEPSDNEQFF
TRBJ2-7 | TRBV28 | TRBD2 | - | TGTGCCAGCAGTTTCAACATCCGGTCTAGCGGGAGCTACGAGCAGTACTTC | CASSFNIRSSGSYEQYF
TRBJ1-1 | TRBV5-1 | - | - | TGCGCCAGCAGCTTGGACAGGTTGAACACTGAAGCTTTCTTT | CASSLDRLNTEAFF
TRBJ2-1 | TRBV11-3 | TRBD2 | - | TGTGCCAGCAGTCTCCTTCGTGGGGGGACTAGTAGGAATGAGCAGTTCTTC | CASSLLRGGTSRNEQFF
TRBJ1-5 | TRBV19 | TRBD1 | - | TGTGCCAGTAGCCAGGGGACAGGGCCTCAGCCCCAGCATTTT | CASSQGTGPQPQHF
TRBJ1-2 | TRBV9 | - | once | TGTGCCAGCAGCACGAACCCGTCCAACGCGCGGCATGGCTACACCTTC | CASSTNPSNARHGYTF
TRBJ2-1 | TRBV2 | - | few | TGTGCCAGCAGGAAGGGGGGCCTATCTAATGAGCAGTTCTTC | CASRKGGLSNEQFF
TRBJ1-4 | TRBV18 | TRBD1 | - | TGTGCCAGCTCACCAGCTCTGGGACAGGGGCCTAATGAAAAACTGTTTTTT | CASSPALGQGPNEKLFF
TRBJ2-7 | TRBV7-6 | TRBD1 | - | TGTGCCAGCAGCCGTGGACAGGGGGTATACGAGCAGTACTTC | CASSRGQGVYEQYF
TRBJ1-2 | TRBV7-2 | TRBD1 | - | TGTGCCAGCAGCACCAGGACAGGGGGCAAGGGCTATGGCTACACCTTC | CASSTRTGGKGYGYTF
TRBJ2-3 | TRBV19 | TRBD1 | - | TGTGCCAGTAGTCAGGGGGCTCCAGATACGCAGTATTTT | CASSQGAPDTQYF
TRBJ2-3 | TRBV15 | TRBD2 | - | TGTGCCACCAGCAGAGAAATGACTAGCGGTAGCACAGATACGCAGTATTTT | CATSREMTSGSTDTQYF
TRBJ1-4 | TRBV20-1 | - | - | TGCAGTGCTCCCTCACGGGAAAAACTGTTTTTT | CSAPSREKLFF
TRBJ1-4 | TRBV6-6 | TRBD1 | - | TGTGCCTGCATGAGGGGGCAAGGTGAAAAACTGTTTTTT | CACMRGQGEKLFF
TRBJ2-5 | TRBV18 | - | - | TGTGCCAGCTCACCGGAGAACATACAAGAGACCCAGTACTTC | CASSPENIQETQYF
TRBJ1-3 | TRBV6-5 | - | - | TGTGCCAGCTCTAAAGGGACGGGGGTCCCCATATATTTT | CASSKGTGVPIYF
TRBJ2-1 | TRBV6-1 | TRBD2 | - | TGTGCCAGCAGTGAAGCGCGGGAGGGGAAATACAATGAGCAGTTCTTC | CASSEAREGKYNEQFF
TRBJ2-5 | TRBV28 | - | once | TGTGCCAGCAGTTTAGGGGTGCAAGAGACCCAGTACTTC | CASSLGVQETQYF
TRBJ1-2 | TRBV7-6 | - | - | TGTGCCAGCAGCTTAGGTACAGGGCGAGGCTATGGCTACACCTTC | CASSLGTGRGYGYTF
TRBJ2-5 | TRBV19 | TRBD1 | - | TGTGCCAGTAGTTTGGGACAGGGGGGGAGAGAGACCCAGTACTTC | CASSLGQGGRETQYF